In this sample, the clone carrying this T cell receptor beta chain turned up a few times. Researchers prepared the TCRbeta library using unique molecular identifiers, the study reports. Using its own MiXCR run on the PCR reads, TCRdb lists one record per CDR3 protein. This sample has around 480,000 distinct CDR3 sequences, with 32% found just once. Germline values: CDR1 MNHEY, CDR2 SMNVEV (reference sequence). CDR3 size: 15 residues. V was clipped by 5 bases and J by 4 bases, with 16 bases between them. The data were taken from a study of T-cell reconstitution after alpha-beta-depleted transplantation in children.

The chain joins TRBV27 to TRBJ2-3, with a tentative D call TRBD2 (6 bases). The TCR was taken from a human donor who donated a stem cell graft to a child with aplastic anemia. The input for sequencing was PBMCs from the stem cell graft donor, taken from the stem cell graft. Written as DNA, the CDR3 is TGTGCCAGCAGTGCCAGACTGGGACTCTCAGATACGCAGTATTTT. Its translation: CASSARLGLSDTQYF.